Shown below are 2 T cell receptor beta chains from a single sample sequenced in a study of blood T cell repertoires in COVID-19. Generated by immunoSEQ multiplex PCR, the TCRdb table keeps only in-frame clones and is missing some. The sample carries hundreds of thousands of clones, around three quarters recorded once. Material for sequencing was peripheral blood. These receptors all stem from a woman older than 75 with acute or convalescent COVID-19.

In this sample, this clone turned up a few times. V usage is TRBV24-1 and J usage is TRBJ2-3, with 9 bases identical to TRBD1. This CDR3 comprises 19 residues. After removal of 2 bases from V and 1 base from J, the junction contained 12 bases not matched to a gene. CDR1 KGHDR and CDR2 SFDVKD come from the germline V gene. CDR3 nucleotide sequence: TGTGCCACCAGTGATTACACCGGGACAGGGACTTTGGGCACAGATACGCAGTATTTT. Translation: CATSDYTGTGTLGTDTQYF.

DNA of the CDR3: TGTGCCAGCAGTGAACGGAGCGCAGATACGCAGTATTTT. This sequence encodes CASSERSADTQYF. The V call is TRBV6-1, the J call TRBJ2-3; no reliable D call. The V end was cut by 2 bases, the J end by 4 bases, with 7 bases between. Germline CDR1 is MNHNS and CDR2 is SASEGT. This CDR3 comprises 13 residues.